These 14 T cell receptor beta chains were sequenced from one sample in a study of cytomegalovirus exposure and HLA in healthy donors. The PCR ran on 60 Vbeta and 13 Jbeta primers. Using immunoSEQ multiplex PCR, the repertoire was profiled, and TCRdb retains in-frame clones only, with some absent. Of some 150,000 clones listed, roughly a tenth are singletons. Sequencing was carried out using PBMCs. Source of these receptors: a male donor in good health and CMV-seronegative.

In its sample, this clone was seen a few times. The CDR3 bases are TGTGCCAGCAGCGTAGGGGGGCACTATGGCTACACCTTC. It codes for CASSVGGHYGYTF. J is TRBJ1-2 and V is TRBV9; a possible D gene is TRBD1 (6 bases). With 0 bases removed from V and 3 bases from J, the gap between germline ends came to 6 bases. The germline V gene encodes CDR1 SGDLS and CDR2 YYNGEE. This CDR3 contains 13 residues.

The CDR3 bases are TGTGCCAGCAGTTACCGGGACAGGGGCACCGGGGAGCTGTTTTTT. Translation: CASSYRDRGTGELFF. The J gene is TRBJ2-2, the V gene TRBV6-5, with TRBD1 identical over 10 bases. Germline V CDR1 and CDR2: MNHEY, SVGAGI. The CDR3 has 15 amino acids. After removal of 2 bases from V and 4 bases from J, the junction contained 1 base not matched to a gene.

This clone was seen a handful of times. The J gene is TRBJ2-7, the V gene TRBV5-4, with D possibly TRBD2 on 6 matching bases. Deletions cut 5 bases from V and 3 bases from J, with 12 bases between. Looked up from germline, CDR1 is SGHNT and CDR2 is YYREEE (reference sequence). This CDR3 comprises 13 residues. The CDR3 reads CASRSGAGYEQYF. DNA of the CDR3: TGTGCCAGCAGGTCGGGAGCCGGCTACGAGCAGTACTTC.

The CDR3 region is CASSQVTDFSSGANVLTF. The CDR3 region has the DNA TGTGCCAGCAGCCAAGTTACAGATTTTAGCTCTGGGGCCAACGTCCTGACTTTC. The V gene is TRBV4-2, the J gene TRBJ2-6; D gene ambiguous. The V and J ends lost 1 base and 0 bases respectively, with 13 bases between them. CDR3 length equals 18 residues. The germline gives CDR1 LGHNA, CDR2 YNFKEQ.

This clone was seen more than once but under ten times. The chain combines TRBV19 with TRBJ1-5, with D perhaps matching TRBD1 (6 bases). The CDR3 is made up of 17 amino acids. Trimming took off 4 bases at V and 2 bases at J, with 18 bases between the two ends. The V gene's germline CDR1 is LNHDA and CDR2 SQIVND (reference sequence). The CDR3 bases are TGTGCCAGTAGTACCCCCTTTCGAGGGGGGGGCAATCAGCCCCAGCATTTT. Its translation: CASSTPFRGGGNQPQHF.

The chain carries TRBV28 and TRBJ2-7; 12 nucleotides match TRBD1. CDR1 and CDR2 (germline): MDHEN, SYDVKM. The CDR3 loop spans 16 amino acids. The V gene end was trimmed by 3 bases and the J gene end by 7 bases; junction bases not matched to a gene: 10. CDR3 amino acids: CASSFYPGQGAREQYF. The CDR3 coding sequence is TGTGCCAGCAGTTTTTACCCGGGACAGGGGGCGAGGGAGCAGTACTTC.

This clone was seen a handful of times. This sequence joins TRBV28 and TRBJ2-7; D remains unclear. Between the trimmed V and J ends, which lost 6 bases and 3 bases, there was a span of 9 bases. Germline CDR1 is MDHEN and CDR2 is SYDVKM. The CDR3 totals 12 residues. The CDR3 DNA is TGTGCCAGCAGGGCACGTCTCTACGAGCAGTACTTC. It translates to CASRARLYEQYF. Full variable domain (missing parts from reference TRBV28 and TRBJ2-7): DVKVTQSSRYLVKRTGEKVFLECVQDMDHENMFWYRQDPGLGLRLIYFSYDVKMKEKGDIPEGYSVSREKKERFSLILESASTNQTSMYLCASRARLYEQYFGPGTRLTVT.

The V and J genes are TRBV2 and TRBJ2-1, with 8 positions matching TRBD1. The CDR3 totals 15 residues. V lost 4 bases, J lost 3 bases, and 5 bases stayed unmatched. Germline CDR1 SNHLY, CDR2 FYNNEI. CDR3 nucleotide sequence: TGTGCCAGCAGTGTAACCGGGACAGGCTACAATGAGCAGTTCTTC. Translated: CASSVTGTGYNEQFF.

The rearrangement uses TRBV28 and TRBJ1-1, with 10 bases fitting TRBD1. This CDR3 has 13 amino acids. The germline V gene has CDR1 MDHEN and CDR2 SYDVKM. Unmatched junction bases numbered 4, after V lost 6 bases and J lost 6 bases. The CDR3 DNA follows: TGTGCCAGCAGCTCCGGACAGGGGGCTGAAGCTTTCTTT. Protein sequence: CASSSGQGAEAFF.

This clone has only a few counts. This chain links TRBV25-1 with TRBJ2-3; D is ambiguous. The CDR3 runs to 15 residues. Germline V gene sequence: CDR1 MGHDK, CDR2 SYGVNS. The V end lost 8 bases, the J end lost 6 bases, and 21 bases lay between the germline ends. The DNA for the CDR3 is TGTGCCAGCTCGAACCGGAGCCTTCCTCTGGATACGCAGTATTTT. This encodes CASSNRSLPLDTQYF.

The chain combines TRBV10-3 with TRBJ1-2, with D perhaps TRBD1 (5 bases). This CDR3 comprises 14 residues. V was cut by 2 bases and J by 4 bases, with 11 bases left in between. CDR1 is ENHRY, CDR2 SYGVKD, per germline. CDR3 amino acids: CAISETQGTYGYTF. CDR3 coding DNA: TGTGCCATCAGTGAGACGCAGGGCACCTATGGCTACACCTTC.

About this clone: A clone one base away is much larger, so this may be a read error. The chain joins TRBV7-3 to TRBJ2-7; D remains unclear. V lost 2 bases and J 2 bases, leaving 7 bases between the germline ends. The CDR3 is 13 amino acids. Germline assignment: CDR1 SGHTA and CDR2 FQGTGA. CDR3 sequence reads: CASSLGEAYEQYF. CDR3 coding DNA: TGTGCCAGCAGCTTAGGAGAGGCCTACGAGCAGTACTTC.

This clone came up a few times. The rearrangement links TRBV7-9 to TRBJ1-6; 7 positions match TRBD1. Trimming took 3 bases from V and 5 from J; bases not matched to a gene: 10. The germline gives CDR1 SEHNR, CDR2 FQNEAQ (reference sequence). The CDR3 is 17 residues long. In DNA, the CDR3 is TGTGCCAGCAGCTTCCAGGGGGTTCTCCCCGATAATTCACCCCTCCACTTT. Protein product: CASSFQGVLPDNSPLHF.

This chain joins TRBV7-2 and TRBJ2-5, with 7 bases identical to TRBD1. The junction had 3 bases not matched to a gene; V was cut back by 5 bases and J by 3 bases. This CDR3 is 13 amino acids long. The germline CDR1 and CDR2 sequences are SGHTA and FQGNSA. The chain's CDR3 is CASSADREETQYF. The CDR3 DNA follows: TGTGCCAGCAGCGCCGACAGGGAAGAGACCCAGTACTTC.